This T cell receptor (beta chain) was recorded in a study of T cell changes during pregnancy in multiple sclerosis. V was cut by 3 bases and J by 5 bases, with 14 bases left in between. The CDR3 loop spans 15 amino acids. CDR1 is LNHDA and CDR2 is SQIVND in the germline V gene (reference sequence). Some clones are missing from TCRdb's copy, which holds only in-frame ones; the method was immunoSEQ multiplex PCR. The profile shows 70,000 to 100,000 clones, approximately 95% of them singletons. This chain uses TRBV19 with TRBJ2-1; D is possibly TRBD1 (5 bases). The clonotype originates from a female donor with multiple sclerosis, enrolled in a pregnancy study. The sample here was peripheral blood, taken in the first trimester of pregnancy. The CDR3 DNA sequence: TGTGCCAGTAGTATGGTGCTCCAAGGGGACAATGAGCAGTTCTTC. This sequence encodes CASSMVLQGDNEQFF.